This paragraph covers one TCR beta chain sequence. The antigen remains unidentified. These data are taken from a study of T-cell memory formation after mild COVID-19. Background on the study: Across donors, TCR clusters were largely donor specific.

Whole-study findings and limits: Researchers found some responding clones in pre-infection memory, a sign that cross-reactive memory joined. Nothing showed for sure that second-wave clones peaking on day 37 were SARS-CoV-2 specific.

The V gene's germline CDR1 is KGHSH and CDR2 LQKENI. Trimming took off 2 bases at V and 4 bases at J, with 9 bases between the two ends. The CDR3 totals 13 residues. Employing constant-segment primers, 5'RACE generated TCR alpha and TCR beta cDNA libraries bearing sample barcodes and UMIs. Via MiXCR, TCRdb re-called the 5' RACE reads, giving one row per CDR3 protein. The sample includes 450,000 or so distinct CDR3 sequences, around a quarter seen only once; the top ten take around 13%. The V gene is TRBV18, the J gene TRBJ2-7; a possible D gene is TRBD1 (5 bases). The sequenced sample was PBMCs or a T cell subset sorted from them (not recorded which). This sequence was found in an adult woman who had mild COVID-19 (a few samples of this study predate the infection). Cell type and time point are not known. CDR3 residues: CASSPGAHYEQYF. CDR3 nucleotides: TGTGCCAGCTCACCAGGGGCGCATTACGAGCAGTACTTC.